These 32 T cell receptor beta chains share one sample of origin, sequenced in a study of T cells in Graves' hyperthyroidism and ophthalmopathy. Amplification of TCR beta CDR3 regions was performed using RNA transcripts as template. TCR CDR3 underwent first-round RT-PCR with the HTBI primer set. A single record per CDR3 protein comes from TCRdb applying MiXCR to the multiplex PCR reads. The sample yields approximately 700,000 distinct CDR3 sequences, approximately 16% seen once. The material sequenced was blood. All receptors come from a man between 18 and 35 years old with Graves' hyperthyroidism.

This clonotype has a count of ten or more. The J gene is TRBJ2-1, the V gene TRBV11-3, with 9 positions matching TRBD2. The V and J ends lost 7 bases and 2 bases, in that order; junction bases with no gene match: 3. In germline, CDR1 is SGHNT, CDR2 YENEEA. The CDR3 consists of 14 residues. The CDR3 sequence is CASKASGTYNEQFF. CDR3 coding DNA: TGTGCCAGCAAGGCTAGCGGGACCTACAATGAGCAGTTCTTC. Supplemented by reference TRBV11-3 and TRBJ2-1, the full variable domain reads EAGVVQSPRYKIIEKKQPVAFWCNPISGHNTLYWYLQNLGQGPELLIRYENEEAVDDSQLPKDRFSAERLKGVDSTLKIQPAELGDSAVYLCASKASGTYNEQFFGPGTRLTVL.

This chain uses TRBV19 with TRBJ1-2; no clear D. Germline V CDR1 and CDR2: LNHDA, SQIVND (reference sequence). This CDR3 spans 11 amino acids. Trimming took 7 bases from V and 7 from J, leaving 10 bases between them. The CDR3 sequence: CASNRGGGYTF. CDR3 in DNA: TGTGCCAGTAACAGAGGCGGTGGCTACACCTTC.

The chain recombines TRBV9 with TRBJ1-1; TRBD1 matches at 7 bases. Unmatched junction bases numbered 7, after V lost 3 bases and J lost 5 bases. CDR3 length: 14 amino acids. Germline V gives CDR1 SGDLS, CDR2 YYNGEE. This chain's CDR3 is CASSGSQGNTEAFF. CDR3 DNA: TGTGCCAGCAGCGGCTCACAGGGGAATACTGAAGCTTTCTTT. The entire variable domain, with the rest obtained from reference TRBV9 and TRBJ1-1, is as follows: DSGVTQTPKHLITATGQRVTLRCSPRSGDLSVYWYQQSLDQGLQFLIQYYNGEERAKGNILERFSAQQFPDLHSELNLSSLELGDSALYFCASSGSQGNTEAFFGQGTRLTVV.

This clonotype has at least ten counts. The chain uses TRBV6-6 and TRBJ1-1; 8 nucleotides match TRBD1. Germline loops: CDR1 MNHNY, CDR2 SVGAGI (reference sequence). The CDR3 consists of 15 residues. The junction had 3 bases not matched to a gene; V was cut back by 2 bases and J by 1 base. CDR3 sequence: CASSYLTGGNTEAFF. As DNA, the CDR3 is TGTGCCAGCAGTTACCTTACAGGGGGGAACACTGAAGCTTTCTTT.

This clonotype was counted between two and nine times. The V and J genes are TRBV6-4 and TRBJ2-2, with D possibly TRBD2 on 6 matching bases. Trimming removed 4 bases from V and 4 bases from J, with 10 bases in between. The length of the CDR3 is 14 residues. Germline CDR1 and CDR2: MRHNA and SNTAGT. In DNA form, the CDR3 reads TGTGCCAGCAGTGCGGGAGTGGGCACCGGGGAGCTGTTTTTT. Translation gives CASSAGVGTGELFF.

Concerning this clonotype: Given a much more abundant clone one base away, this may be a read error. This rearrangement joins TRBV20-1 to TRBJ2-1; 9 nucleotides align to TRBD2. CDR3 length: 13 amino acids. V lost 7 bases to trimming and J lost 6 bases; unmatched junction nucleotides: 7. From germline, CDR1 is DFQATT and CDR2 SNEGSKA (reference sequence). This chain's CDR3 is CSVRGGRGNEQFF. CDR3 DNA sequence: TGCAGTGTGAGAGGCGGGAGGGGCAATGAGCAGTTCTTC.

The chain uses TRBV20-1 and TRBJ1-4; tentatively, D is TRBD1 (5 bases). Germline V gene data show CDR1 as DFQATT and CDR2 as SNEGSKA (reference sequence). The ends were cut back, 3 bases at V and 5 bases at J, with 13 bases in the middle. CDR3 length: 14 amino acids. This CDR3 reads CSASTAGYNEKLFF. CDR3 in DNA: TGCAGTGCTAGTACGGCAGGGTACAATGAAAAACTGTTTTTT.

The CDR3 reads CAWSAGAVRETQYF. In nucleotides, the CDR3 is TGTGCCTGGAGTGCGGGGGCCGTGAGAGAGACCCAGTACTTC. V is TRBV30 and J is TRBJ2-5; D may correspond to TRBD1 or TRBD2 (6 bases each). Trimming cost V 1 base and J 4 bases, with 13 bases left between them. CDR1 and CDR2 (germline): GTSNPN, SVGIG (reference sequence). This CDR3 comprises 14 residues.

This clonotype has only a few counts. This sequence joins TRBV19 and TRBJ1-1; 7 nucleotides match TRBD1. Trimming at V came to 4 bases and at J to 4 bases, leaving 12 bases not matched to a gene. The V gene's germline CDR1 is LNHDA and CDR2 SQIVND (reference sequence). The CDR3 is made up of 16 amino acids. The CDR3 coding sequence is TGTGCCAGTAGTACTTACACAGGGGCCCTGGGCACTGAAGCTTTCTTT. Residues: CASSTYTGALGTEAFF.

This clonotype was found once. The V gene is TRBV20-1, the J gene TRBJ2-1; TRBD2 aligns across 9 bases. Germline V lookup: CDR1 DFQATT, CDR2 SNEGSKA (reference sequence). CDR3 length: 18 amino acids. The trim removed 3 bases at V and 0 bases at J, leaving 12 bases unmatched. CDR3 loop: CSASSGLAERSSYNEQFF. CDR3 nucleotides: TGCAGTGCTAGCTCGGGACTAGCCGAGCGAAGCTCCTACAATGAGCAGTTCTTC.

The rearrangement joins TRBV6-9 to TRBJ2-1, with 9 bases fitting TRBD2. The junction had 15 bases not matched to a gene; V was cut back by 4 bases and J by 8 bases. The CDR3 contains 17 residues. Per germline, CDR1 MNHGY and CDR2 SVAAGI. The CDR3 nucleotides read TGTGCCAGCAGTTTCCTCCCTGCGGGAGGGCCTCGGGATGAGCAGTTCTTC. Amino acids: CASSFLPAGGPRDEQFF.

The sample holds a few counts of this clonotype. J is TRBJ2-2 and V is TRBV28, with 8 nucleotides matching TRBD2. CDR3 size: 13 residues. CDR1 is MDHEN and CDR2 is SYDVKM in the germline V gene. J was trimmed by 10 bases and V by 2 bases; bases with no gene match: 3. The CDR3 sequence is CASSLGREEELFF. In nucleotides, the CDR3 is TGTGCCAGCAGTTTAGGGCGGGAGGAGGAGCTGTTTTTT. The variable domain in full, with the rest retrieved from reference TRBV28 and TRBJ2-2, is DVKVTQSSRYLVKRTGEKVFLECVQDMDHENMFWYRQDPGLGLRLIYFSYDVKMKEKGDIPEGYSVSREKKERFSLILESASTNQTSMYLCASSLGREEELFFGEGSRLTVL.

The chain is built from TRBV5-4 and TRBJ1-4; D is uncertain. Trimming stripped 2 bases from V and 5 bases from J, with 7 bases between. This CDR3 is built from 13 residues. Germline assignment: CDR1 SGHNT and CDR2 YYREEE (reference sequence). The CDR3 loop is CASSFYGNEKLFF. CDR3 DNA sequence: TGTGCCAGCAGCTTTTATGGGAATGAAAAACTGTTTTTT. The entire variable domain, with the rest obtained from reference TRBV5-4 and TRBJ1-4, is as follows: ETGVTQSPTHLIKTRGQQVTLRCSSQSGHNTVSWYQQALGQGPQFIFQYYREEENGRGNFPPRFSGLQFPNYSSELNVNALELDDSALYLCASSFYGNEKLFFGSGTQLSVL.

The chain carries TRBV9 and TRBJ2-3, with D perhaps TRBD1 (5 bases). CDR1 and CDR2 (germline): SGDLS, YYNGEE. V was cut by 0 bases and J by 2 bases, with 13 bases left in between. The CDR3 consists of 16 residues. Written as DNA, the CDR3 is TGTGCCAGCAGCGTAGCTTGGCAGGGCACCACAGATACGCAGTATTTT. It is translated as CASSVAWQGTTDTQYF.

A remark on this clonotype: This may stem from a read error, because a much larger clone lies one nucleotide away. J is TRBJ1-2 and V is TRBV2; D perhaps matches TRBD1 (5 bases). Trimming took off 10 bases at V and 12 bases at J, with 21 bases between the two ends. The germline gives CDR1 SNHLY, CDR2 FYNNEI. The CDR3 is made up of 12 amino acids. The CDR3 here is CATAITGAPNTF. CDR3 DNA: TGTGCCACCGCGATCACCGGGGCCCCAAACACCTTC.

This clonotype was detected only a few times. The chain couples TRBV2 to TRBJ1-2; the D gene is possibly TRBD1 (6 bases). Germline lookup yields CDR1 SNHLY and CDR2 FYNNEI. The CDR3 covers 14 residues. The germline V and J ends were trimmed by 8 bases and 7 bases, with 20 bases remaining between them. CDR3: CASDAGTTGSGYTF. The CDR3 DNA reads TGTGCCAGCGATGCCGGGACAACGGGAAGTGGCTACACCTTC. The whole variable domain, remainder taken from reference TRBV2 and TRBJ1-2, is EPEVTQTPSHQVTQMGQEVILRCVPISNHLYFYWYRQILGQKVEFLVSFYNNEISEKSEIFDDQFSVERPDGSNFTLKIRSTKLEDSAMYFCASDAGTTGSGYTFGSGTRLTVV.

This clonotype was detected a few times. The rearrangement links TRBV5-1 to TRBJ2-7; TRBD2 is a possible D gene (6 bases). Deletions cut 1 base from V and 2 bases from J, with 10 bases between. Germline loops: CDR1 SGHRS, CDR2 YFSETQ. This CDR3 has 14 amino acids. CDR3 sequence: CASSLLADTYEQYF. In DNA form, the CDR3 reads TGCGCCAGCAGCTTGTTAGCGGACACCTACGAGCAGTACTTC.

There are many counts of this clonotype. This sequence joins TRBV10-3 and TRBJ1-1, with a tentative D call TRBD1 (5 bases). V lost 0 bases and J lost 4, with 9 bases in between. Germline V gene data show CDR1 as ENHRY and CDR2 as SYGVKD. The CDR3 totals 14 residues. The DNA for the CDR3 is TGTGCCATCAGTGAGTCGACGGGGGTCACTGAAGCTTTCTTT. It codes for CAISESTGVTEAFF.

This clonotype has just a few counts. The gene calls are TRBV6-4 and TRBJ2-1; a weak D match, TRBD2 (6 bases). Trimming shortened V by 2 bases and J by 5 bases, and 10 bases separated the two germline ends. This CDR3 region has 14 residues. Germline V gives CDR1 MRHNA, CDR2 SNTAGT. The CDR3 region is CASSDIGEDNEQFF. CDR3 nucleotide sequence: TGTGCCAGCAGTGACATAGGGGAGGACAATGAGCAGTTCTTC.

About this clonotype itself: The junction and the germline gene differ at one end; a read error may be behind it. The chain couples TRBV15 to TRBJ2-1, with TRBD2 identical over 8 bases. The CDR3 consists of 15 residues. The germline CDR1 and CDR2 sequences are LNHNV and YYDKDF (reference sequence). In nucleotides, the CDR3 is TGTACCACCAGCTCCCGGGGGGGATCCTACAATGAGCAGTTCTTC. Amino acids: CTTSSRGGSYNEQFF.

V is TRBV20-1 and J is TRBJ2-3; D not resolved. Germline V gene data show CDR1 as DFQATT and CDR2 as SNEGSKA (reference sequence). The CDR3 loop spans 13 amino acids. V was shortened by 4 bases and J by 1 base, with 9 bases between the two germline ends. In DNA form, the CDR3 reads TGCAGTGCTATAGTAGCAGGCACAGATACGCAGTATTTT. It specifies CSAIVAGTDTQYF.

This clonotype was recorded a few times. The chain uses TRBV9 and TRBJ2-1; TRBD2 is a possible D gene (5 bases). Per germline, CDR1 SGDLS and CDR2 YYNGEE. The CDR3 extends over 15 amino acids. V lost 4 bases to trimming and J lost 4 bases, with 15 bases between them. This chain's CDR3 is CASSTGLAPYNEQFF. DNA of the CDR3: TGTGCCAGCAGCACCGGACTCGCCCCATACAATGAGCAGTTCTTC.

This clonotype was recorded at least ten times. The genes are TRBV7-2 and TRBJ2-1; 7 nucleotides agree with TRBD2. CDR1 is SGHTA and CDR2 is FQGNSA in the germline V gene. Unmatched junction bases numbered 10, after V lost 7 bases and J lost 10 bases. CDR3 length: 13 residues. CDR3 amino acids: CASTRDYEGEQFF. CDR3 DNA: TGTGCCAGCACCCGGGACTATGAAGGCGAGCAGTTCTTC.

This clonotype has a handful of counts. The CDR3 loop is CSARGAGSPHEQYF. CDR3 sequence (DNA): TGCAGTGCTAGAGGGGCCGGGAGCCCCCACGAGCAGTACTTC. V usage is TRBV20-1 and J usage is TRBJ2-7, with D tentatively TRBD2 (6 bases). Germline-derived CDR1 and CDR2 are DFQATT and SNEGSKA (reference sequence). Trimming took 1 base from V and 5 from J, leaving 15 bases between them. The CDR3 is 14 amino acids.

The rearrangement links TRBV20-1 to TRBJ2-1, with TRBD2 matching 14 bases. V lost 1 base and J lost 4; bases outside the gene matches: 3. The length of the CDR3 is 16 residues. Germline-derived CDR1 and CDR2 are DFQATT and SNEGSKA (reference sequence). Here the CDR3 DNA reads TGCAGTGCTAGAGCCAGACTAGCGGGAGGGTACAATGAGCAGTTCTTC. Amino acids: CSARARLAGGYNEQFF.

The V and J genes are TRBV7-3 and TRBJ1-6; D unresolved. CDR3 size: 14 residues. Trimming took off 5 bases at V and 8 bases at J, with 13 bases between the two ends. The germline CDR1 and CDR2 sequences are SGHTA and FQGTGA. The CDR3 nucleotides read TGTGCCAGCAGCCAAGGACGCACAGATTCACCCCTCCACTTT. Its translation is CASSQGRTDSPLHF.

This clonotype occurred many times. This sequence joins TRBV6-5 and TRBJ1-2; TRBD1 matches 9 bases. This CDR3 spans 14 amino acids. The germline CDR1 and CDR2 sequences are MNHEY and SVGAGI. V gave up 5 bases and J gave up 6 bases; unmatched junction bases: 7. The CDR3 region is CASSTRTGVDGYTF. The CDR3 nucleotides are TGTGCCAGCAGTACTCGGACAGGGGTGGATGGCTACACCTTC.

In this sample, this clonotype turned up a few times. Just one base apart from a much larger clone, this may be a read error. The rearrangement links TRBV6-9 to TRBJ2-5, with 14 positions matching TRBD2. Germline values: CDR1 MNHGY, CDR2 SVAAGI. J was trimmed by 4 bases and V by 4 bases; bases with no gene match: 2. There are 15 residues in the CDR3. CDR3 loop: CASSWGLAGVETQYF. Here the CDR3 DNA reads TGTGCCAGCAGTTGGGGACTAGCGGGAGTAGAGACCCAGTACTTC.

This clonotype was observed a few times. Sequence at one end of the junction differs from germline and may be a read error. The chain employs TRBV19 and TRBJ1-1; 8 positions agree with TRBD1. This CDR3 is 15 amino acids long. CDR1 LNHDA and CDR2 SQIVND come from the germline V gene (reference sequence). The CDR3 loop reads CASSFRTGLNAEAFF. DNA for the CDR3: TGTGCCAGTAGTTTTCGGACAGGGTTGAACGCTGAAGCTTTCTTT.

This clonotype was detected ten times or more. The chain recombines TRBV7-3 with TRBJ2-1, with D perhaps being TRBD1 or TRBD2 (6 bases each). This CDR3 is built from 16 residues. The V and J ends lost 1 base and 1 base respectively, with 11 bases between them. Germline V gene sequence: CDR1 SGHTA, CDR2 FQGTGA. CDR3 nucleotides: TGTGCCAGCAGCTTAATGGGGGGCGGGTCCTACAATGAGCAGTTCTTC. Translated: CASSLMGGGSYNEQFF.

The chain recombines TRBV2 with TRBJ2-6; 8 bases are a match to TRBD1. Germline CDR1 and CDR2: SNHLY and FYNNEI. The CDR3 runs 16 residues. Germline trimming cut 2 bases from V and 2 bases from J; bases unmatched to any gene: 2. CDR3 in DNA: TGTGCCAGCAGTGAAATGGGACAGGCTGGGGCCAACGTCCTGACTTTC. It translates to CASSEMGQAGANVLTF.

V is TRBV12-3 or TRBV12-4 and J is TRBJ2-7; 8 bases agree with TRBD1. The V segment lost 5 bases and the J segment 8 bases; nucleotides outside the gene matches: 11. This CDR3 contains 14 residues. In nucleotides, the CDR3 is TGTGCCAGCAGTGATGACAGGGGAATATACAAGCAGTACTTC. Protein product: CASSDDRGIYKQYF.